A single sample is the source of the 7 T cell receptor beta chains below, sequenced in a study of Graves' ophthalmopathy and Graves' hyperthyroidism. TCR beta CDR3 regions were amplified from RNA transcripts. RT-PCR in the first round used HTBI primers; a second-round multiplex PCR followed. TCRdb ran MiXCR on the multiplex PCR reads and lists one entry per CDR3 protein. Of 400,000 to 450,000 distinct CDR3 sequences in the sample, around 21% were seen once. Specimen: peripheral blood. The receptors here all came from a woman under 30 with stable Graves' hyperthyroidism.

This clonotype came up many times. The V and J genes are TRBV11-1 and TRBJ2-4, with 14 bases aligning to TRBD2. The length of the CDR3 is 19 residues. V was clipped by 6 bases and J by 0 bases; unmatched bases: 10. Germline assignment: CDR1 SGHAT and CDR2 FQDESV (reference sequence). CDR3 nucleotides: TGTGCCAGCAGACCCGGGACTAGCGGGGGAGCGCTAGCCAAAAACATTCAGTACTTC. Translating it yields CASRPGTSGGALAKNIQYF.

At least ten counts were recorded for this clonotype. The genes are TRBV4-1 and TRBJ2-5; D ambiguous. The CDR3 has 15 amino acids. The V end lost 1 base, the J end lost 2 bases, and 11 bases lay between the germline ends. The V gene's germline CDR1 is MGHRA and CDR2 YSYEKL. The CDR3 here is CASSQGHVRQETQYF. DNA of the CDR3: TGCGCCAGCAGCCAAGGTCATGTCAGACAAGAGACCCAGTACTTC.

This clonotype has ten or more counts. A read error may account for a junction end that differs from germline. The chain joins TRBV7-8 to TRBJ1-5, with D uncertain. The germline V gene has CDR1 SGHVS and CDR2 FQNEAQ. This CDR3 contains 15 residues. The CDR3 nucleotides read TGTGCCAGCAACTTAGGGTATTATAGCAATCAGCCCCAGCATTTT. It specifies CASNLGYYSNQPQHF.

This clonotype was seen at least ten times. The rearrangement links TRBV7-9 to TRBJ1-1, with no clear D. Trimming cost V 2 bases and J 2 bases, with 9 bases left between them. Germline V gives CDR1 SEHNR, CDR2 FQNEAQ (reference sequence). The CDR3 covers 14 residues. In nucleotides, the CDR3 is TGTGCCAGCAGCTTACCTTTTGAAAACACTGAAGCTTTCTTT. Its protein product is CASSLPFENTEAFF.

The V call is TRBV6-1, the J call TRBJ1-5; D might be TRBD1 (5 bases). V was shortened by 1 base and J by 0 bases, with 13 bases between the two germline ends. The CDR3 runs to 17 residues. The V gene's germline CDR1 is MNHNS and CDR2 SASEGT. CDR3 sequence (DNA): TGTGCCAGCAGTGAAGAGGGGATAATTTATAGCAATCAGCCCCAGCATTTT. Translating gives CASSEEGIIYSNQPQHF.

This clonotype has at least ten counts. The chain carries TRBV5-8 and TRBJ1-2; D uncertain. There are 16 residues in the CDR3. Deletions cut 2 bases from V and 0 bases from J, with 14 bases between. Germline V CDR1 and CDR2: SGHTS, YDEGEE. The CDR3 DNA is TGTGCCAGCAGCTTTCAGGCAGACCGAGCTAACTATGGCTACACCTTC. Translating gives CASSFQADRANYGYTF.

The rearrangement uses TRBV6-1 and TRBJ2-7; unclear D gene. Per germline, CDR1 MNHNS and CDR2 SASEGT. V was cut by 4 bases and J by 3 bases, with 10 bases left in between. CDR3 length: 13 residues. Here the CDR3 DNA reads TGTGCCAGCAGTGTGGGCGGTTACTACGAGCAGTACTTC. This sequence encodes CASSVGGYYEQYF.